This TCR beta chain was observed in a study of early T cells in non-severe SARS-CoV-2 infection. Individual cDNA molecules were tagged with unique molecular identifiers. One entry per CDR3 protein results from TCRdb running MiXCR on the 5' RACE reads. The sample shows roughly 25,000 distinct CDR3 sequences, roughly 4% of them seen only once. This clonotype was detected many times. Trimming pared 2 bases from V and 10 bases from J, leaving 10 bases between. The CDR3 is made up of 12 amino acids. The V gene's germline CDR1 is SGHTA and CDR2 FQGNSA. The sequencing input was whole blood. The TCR was taken from an adult who was a healthcare worker with PCR-confirmed SARS-CoV-2 infection or an uninfected control (not recorded which). The chain joins TRBV7-2 to TRBJ2-3; D unresolved. For the CDR3, the DNA is TGTGCCAGCAGCTTACGGTCGAATCCGCAGTATTTT. This codes for CASSLRSNPQYF.